This TCR beta chain was sequenced during a study of blood T cell repertoires in COVID-19. Study-wide context: Whether acute or convalescent, the COVID-19 samples came from the United States, Italy and Spain. PBMCs, B-cell-depleted T cells, or T cells provided the cDNA or gDNA that made up the material.

V lost 4 bases and J 3 bases, leaving 15 bases between the germline ends. Germline V lookup: CDR1 MNHEY, CDR2 SVGAGI. The CDR3 extends over 15 amino acids. The repertoire was sequenced with immunoSEQ multiplex PCR; TCRdb's copy has only in-frame clones and lacks some. The repertoire holds approximately 500,000 clones, with approximately 91% as singletons. The chain has TRBV6-5 and TRBJ1-1; no clear D gene. This clonotype originated in a woman aged 45-65 years with COVID-19, enrolled during active disease. Sequenced input: peripheral blood. CDR3 nucleotides: TGTGCCAGCAGTTCTGGCTTGGTATCCTACACTGAAGCTTTCTTT. It specifies CASSSGLVSYTEAFF.